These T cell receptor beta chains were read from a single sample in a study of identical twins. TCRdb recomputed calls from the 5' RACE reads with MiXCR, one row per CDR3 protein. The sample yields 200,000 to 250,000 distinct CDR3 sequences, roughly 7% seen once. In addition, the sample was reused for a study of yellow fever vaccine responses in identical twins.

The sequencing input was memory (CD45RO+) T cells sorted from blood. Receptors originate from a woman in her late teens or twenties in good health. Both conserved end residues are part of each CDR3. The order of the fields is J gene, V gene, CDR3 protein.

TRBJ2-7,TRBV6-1,CASSEREGAFYEQYF
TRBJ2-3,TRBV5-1,CASSRTTIAGGPDTQYF
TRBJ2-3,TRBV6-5,CASSYQRGTDTQYF
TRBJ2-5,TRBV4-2,CASSQDPGGEGETQYF
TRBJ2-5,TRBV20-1,CSARVGAGVQETQYF
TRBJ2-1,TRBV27,CASSSVLAGRNEQFF
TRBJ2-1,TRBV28,CASSLSDRSTEQFF
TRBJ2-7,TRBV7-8,CASSHTLADSYEQYF
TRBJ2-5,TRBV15,CATSDYRVGQETQYF
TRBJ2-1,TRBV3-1,CASSRAWGGRYNEQFF
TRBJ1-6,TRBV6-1,CASSRINSPLHF
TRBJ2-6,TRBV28,CASSLRNRGLGANVLTF
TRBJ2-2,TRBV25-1,CASSWDSPANTGELFF
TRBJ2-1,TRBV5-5,CASSPLKGSSYNEQFF
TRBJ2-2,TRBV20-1,CSARKAGELFF